This section outlines one TCR beta chain sequence together with its context. Its specificity is not known. The authors ran a second PCR of about 7 to 12 cycles using a sample-barcoded 5' primer and a J-beta primer mix. The template-switch adaptor, which had 12 random nucleotides, put a tag on each cDNA molecule. TCRdb reprocessed the 5' RACE reads via MiXCR and lists one record per CDR3 protein. The sample consists of approximately 1.5 million distinct CDR3 sequences, approximately 32% of them appearing once. The data originate from a study of blood T cells in healthy people across ages. Study-wide context: Researchers report that template switching captured about one barcoded beta molecule per two T cells. Study conclusions and caveats: Naive T cell percentage strongly correlated with TCR beta diversity.

This CDR3 contains 14 residues. V shed 2 bases, J shed 1 base, and the junction held 3 bases outside the gene matches. CDR1 and CDR2 (germline): GTSNPN, SVGIG (reference sequence). Whenever a sample was processed, at least 6 million PBMCs were isolated. V is TRBV30 and J is TRBJ1-1; 8 nucleotides agree with TRBD1. The sequence was obtained from a woman in her twenties or thirties in good health. The specimen sequenced was blood. The CDR3 sequence: CAWSSGQANTEAFF. The DNA of the CDR3 is TGTGCCTGGAGTTCGGGACAGGCGAACACTGAAGCTTTCTTT. The variable domain in full, with the rest retrieved from reference TRBV30 and TRBJ1-1, is SQTIHQWPATLVQPVGSPLSLECTVEGTSNPNLYWYRQAAGRGLQLLFYSVGIGQISSEVPQNLSASRPQDRQFILSSKKLLLSDSGFYLCAWSSGQANTEAFFGQGTRLTVV.